The rows below give T cell receptor beta chains drawn from one sample of a study of cytomegalovirus exposure and HLA in healthy donors. Clones were read by immunoSEQ multiplex PCR, and TCRdb kept only the in-frame ones, dropping some. This table holds approximately 120,000 clones, 95% to 96% found once. Input material: PBMCs. The receptors originated from a man between 18 and 29 years old in good health and CMV-seronegative. Both conserved end residues are part of each CDR3. The order of the fields is J gene, clone size, V gene, D gene, CDR3 DNA, CDR3 protein. D genes are given only for firm matches. Expanded clones are given a class, and other clones once, few, many or no size at all.

TRBJ2-6 | once | TRBV4-3 | - | TGCGCCAGCAGCCAAGCCTCAGGGTGGGCCTCTGGGGCCAACGTCCTGACTTTC | CASSQASGWASGANVLTF
TRBJ1-5 | - | TRBV30 | - | TGTGCCTGGAGTGTACTCGGGGGGGGTTTGCAGCCCCAGCATTTT | CAWSVLGGGLQPQHF
TRBJ2-7 | - | TRBV5-1 | TRBD1 | TGCGCCAGCAGCGTGACAGGGCGAGAGAGCGAGCAGTACTTC | CASSVTGRESEQYF
TRBJ2-3 | - | TRBV29-1 | - | TGCAGCGTGCGAAAGGGGAGCACAGATACGCAGTATTTT | CSVRKGSTDTQYF
TRBJ2-5 | - | TRBV11-2 | - | TGTGCCAGCAGCCATCTTGAGGGCTGGGAGACCCAGTACTTC | CASSHLEGWETQYF
TRBJ2-7 | - | TRBV27 | - | TGTGCCAGCAGTTTATTTCCCGGCTACGAGCAGTACTTC | CASSLFPGYEQYF
TRBJ2-4 | - | TRBV5-1 | TRBD1 | TGCGCCAGCGGGCGCGACAGGGATAACATTCAGTACTTC | CASGRDRDNIQYF
TRBJ2-2 | - | TRBV6-6 | - | TGTGCCAGCAGTTCGGAGGGCGGGGACACCGGGGAGCTGTTTTTT | CASSSEGGDTGELFF
TRBJ1-1 | - | TRBV15 | - | TGTGCCACCAGCAGAGATGGCCGGAACACTGAAGCTTTCTTT | CATSRDGRNTEAFF
TRBJ2-7 | - | TRBV5-1 | - | TGCGCCAGCAGCCCTCGAACCGGGTCCCATGGCGAGCAGTACTTC | CASSPRTGSHGEQYF
TRBJ2-7 | once | TRBV6-5 | TRBD2 | TGTGCCAGCAGTTACTCGAGGGAGGGTAACTACGAGCAGTACTTC | CASSYSREGNYEQYF
TRBJ2-1 | - | TRBV7-6 | TRBD1 | TGTGCCAGCAGTTCACCGGGACAGGGATACAATGAGCAGTTCTTC | CASSSPGQGYNEQFF
TRBJ2-3 | - | TRBV5-1 | - | TGCGCCAGCAGCTTGGAGGGGTGGACAGATACGCAGTATTTT | CASSLEGWTDTQYF
TRBJ2-7 | - | TRBV4-2 | TRBD1 | TGTGCCAGCAGCCAAGGGCGGACAGGTGGATCCTACGAGCAGTACTTC | CASSQGRTGGSYEQYF
TRBJ1-1 | - | TRBV5-1 | - | TGCGCCAGCAGCTGGGGGACAAATGAAGCTTTCTTT | CASSWGTNEAFF
TRBJ1-2 | - | TRBV5-1 | - | TGCGCCAGCAGCTTGGGCGCAGGAACTAACTATGGCTACACCTTC | CASSLGAGTNYGYTF
TRBJ1-2 | - | TRBV7-3 | - | TGTGCCAGCAGCTTATCATCGGCTAACTATGGCTACACCTTC | CASSLSSANYGYTF
TRBJ2-4 | - | TRBV29-1 | - | TGCAGCGTTGAACCACCCGCGGGAAACATTCAGTACTTC | CSVEPPAGNIQYF
TRBJ1-1 | - | TRBV7-9 | TRBD1 | TGTGCCAGCAGCGCCGCAGGGGGCGCGAACACTGAAGCTTTCTTT | CASSAAGGANTEAFF
TRBJ1-3 | - | TRBV5-1 | TRBD1 | TGCGCCAGCAGCTTGGATGCCCAGGGGGGCTCTGGAAACACCATATATTTT | CASSLDAQGGSGNTIYF
TRBJ1-5 | - | TRBV27 | TRBD1 | TGTGCCAGCAGTTTAGTCACAGGGGGCGGTGAGCAGCCCCAGCATTTT | CASSLVTGGGEQPQHF
TRBJ1-1 | - | TRBV5-1 | - | TGCGCCAGCAGCTCACAGGGCTCGGCCGAAGCTTTCTTT | CASSSQGSAEAFF
TRBJ2-7 | - | TRBV6-5 | - | TGTGCCAGCGGGGGAGGGGGAGTGGATCGCTACGAGCAGTACTTC | CASGGGGVDRYEQYF
TRBJ1-1 | - | TRBV28 | - | TGTGCCAGCAGTCTCACAGGGAACACTGAAGCTTTCTTT | CASSLTGNTEAFF